The 32 T cell receptor beta chains listed next were all sequenced from one sample in a study of cytomegalovirus exposure and HLA in healthy donors. The PCR employed 60 Vbeta primers together with 13 Jbeta primers. Produced via immunoSEQ multiplex PCR; TCRdb's table is partial and in-frame only. The sample consists of about 170,000 clones, around 80% of them appearing once. Specimen: PBMCs. The receptors originated from a woman aged 50 to 65 in good health and CMV-seropositive.

This clone showed up just once. This chain uses TRBV7-3 with TRBJ1-2; 9 positions agree with TRBD1. The CDR3 sequence is 15 residues long. Germline-derived CDR1 and CDR2 are SGHTA and FQGTGA. The V segment lost 0 bases and the J segment 4 bases; nucleotides outside the gene matches: 3. CDR3 nucleotide sequence: TGTGCCAGCAGCTTAACGGGGACAGGGAGCTATGGCTACACCTTC. Residues: CASSLTGTGSYGYTF.

The chain is built from TRBV11-3 and TRBJ1-1; D ambiguous. V lost 1 base, J lost 2 bases, and 5 bases lay in between. Germline CDR1 SGHNT, CDR2 YENEEA. This CDR3 has 13 residues. As DNA, the CDR3 is TGTGCCAGCAGCTTAGGTCCAAACACTGAAGCTTTCTTT. Its protein is CASSLGPNTEAFF.

This chain uses TRBV11-1 with TRBJ2-2; D remains unclear. CDR3 length: 13 amino acids. V was shortened by 3 bases and J by 1 base, with 3 bases between the two germline ends. Germline loops: CDR1 SGHAT, CDR2 FQDESV (reference sequence). The CDR3 is CASSFVNTGELFF. The CDR3 DNA reads TGTGCCAGCAGCTTCGTGAACACCGGGGAGCTGTTTTTT.

This clone appeared a single time. The gene calls are TRBV6-1 and TRBJ1-2, with D perhaps matching TRBD1 (6 bases). V was pared by 4 bases and J by 2 bases, with 14 bases between. The CDR3 length is 15 residues. The germline V gene has CDR1 MNHNS and CDR2 SASEGT. CDR3 coding DNA: TGTGCCAGCAGTGTTAGGACAGAGTTAAACTATGGCTACACCTTC. Translated: CASSVRTELNYGYTF.

A single count supports this clone. The chain couples TRBV6-5 to TRBJ1-5; no clear D. Germline CDR1 and CDR2: MNHEY and SVGAGI. Between the trimmed V and J ends, which lost 2 bases and 5 bases, there was a span of 16 bases. CDR3 length: 16 residues. This CDR3 reads CASSYSGDAGHQPQHF. In DNA form, the CDR3 reads TGTGCCAGCAGTTACAGCGGGGATGCGGGCCATCAGCCCCAGCATTTT.

The chain joins TRBV28 to TRBJ1-1; TRBD1 aligns across 9 bases. The V segment lost 6 bases and the J segment 9 bases; nucleotides outside the gene matches: 5. The CDR3 sequence is 12 residues long. Germline values: CDR1 MDHEN, CDR2 SYDVKM. The CDR3 DNA follows: TGTGCCAGCAGCCCGGGACAGGGAAAAGCTTTCTTT. As protein: CASSPGQGKAFF.

This clone was found a few times. The rearrangement uses TRBV6-6 and TRBJ2-2, with 9 bases that match TRBD1. CDR1 is MNHNY and CDR2 is SVGAGI in the germline V gene (reference sequence). There are 14 residues in the CDR3. The V and J ends lost 8 bases and 5 bases, in that order; junction bases with no gene match: 6. The CDR3: CASSTGGATGELFF. The CDR3 coding sequence is TGTGCCAGCTCTACAGGGGGCGCGACCGGGGAGCTGTTTTTT.

This rearrangement joins TRBV6-5 to TRBJ1-1, with TRBD1 matching over 7 bases. Per the germline V gene, CDR1 is MNHEY and CDR2 is SVGAGI. V was pared by 7 bases and J by 5 bases, with 10 bases of the junction left unmatched. There are 14 residues in the CDR3. The CDR3 DNA is TGTGCCAGCAACCCGACAGGGATGATGACTGAAGCTTTCTTT. Encoded protein: CASNPTGMMTEAFF.

This clone came up a few times. This chain joins TRBV12-2 and TRBJ2-4; the D call of TRBD1 is as the table states it, not checked on the DNA. TRBV12-2 has pseudogene status. The CDR3 covers 20 residues. CDR3 bases: TGTGCAAGTCGCTTAAGGACTAGGGACAGGCCCTTGGCTGGTGGAAACATTCAGTACTTC. This gives the protein CASRLRTRDRPLAGGNIQYF.

The chain combines TRBV19 with TRBJ2-1; 10 bases fit TRBD1. The V gene's germline CDR1 is LNHDA and CDR2 SQIVND (reference sequence). This CDR3 is built from 15 residues. The ends lost 4 bases at V and 1 base at J; junction bases unmatched: 1. This CDR3 is CASSTGQGSYNEQFF. The CDR3 DNA reads TGTGCCAGTAGTACGGGACAGGGGTCCTACAATGAGCAGTTCTTC.

The chain combines TRBV4-1 with TRBJ2-3, with 7 positions matching TRBD2. The CDR3 totals 13 residues. The V gene's germline CDR1 is MGHRA and CDR2 YSYEKL. J was trimmed by 6 bases and V by 1 base; bases with no gene match: 1. Written as DNA, the CDR3 is TGCGCCAGCAGCCAAGTCGGGAGGGATACGCAGTATTTT. It encodes CASSQVGRDTQYF.

CDR3 nucleotides: TGTGCCAGCAGCTTAGCCAGGGGGAACACTGAAGCTTTCTTT. As protein: CASSLARGNTEAFF. This sequence joins TRBV7-2 and TRBJ1-1; D is perhaps TRBD1 (6 bases). Trimming took 0 bases from V and 1 from J, leaving 6 bases between them. The CDR3 runs to 14 residues. From germline, CDR1 is SGHTA and CDR2 FQGNSA.

This clone is a singleton in its sample. This chain connects TRBV5-4 to TRBJ2-3; tentatively, D is TRBD2 (5 bases). The V and J ends lost 3 bases and 6 bases respectively, with 11 bases between them. This CDR3 is 13 amino acids long. The V gene's germline CDR1 is SGHNT and CDR2 YYREEE (reference sequence). This chain's CDR3 is CASSSISGDTQYF. The DNA for the CDR3 is TGTGCCAGCAGCTCTATTTCGGGGGATACGCAGTATTTT.

This clone appeared a single time. The chain combines TRBV7-2 with TRBJ2-7; the match to TRBD1 covers 10 bases. The length of the CDR3 is 15 residues. Germline CDR1 and CDR2: SGHTA and FQGNSA. V dropped 1 base and J dropped 2; count of bases not matched to a gene: 2. CDR3 loop: CASSLEGTGAYEQYF. In DNA form, the CDR3 reads TGTGCCAGCAGCTTAGAAGGGACAGGGGCCTACGAGCAGTACTTC.

The rearrangement links TRBV4-2 to TRBJ2-3; TRBD2 aligns across 9 bases. Germline CDR1 is LGHNA and CDR2 is YNFKEQ. CDR3 length equals 14 residues. Trimming cost V 4 bases and J 3 bases; bases outside gene matches: 2. The CDR3, as DNA: TGTGCCAGCAGCCCTAGCGGGGAGACAGATACGCAGTATTTT. Residues: CASSPSGETDTQYF.

The V call is TRBV4-3, the J call TRBJ1-1; perhaps TRBD1 as D (6 bases). CDR3 length: 14 residues. CDR1 is LGHNA, CDR2 YSLEER, per germline. V was trimmed by 0 bases and J by 4 bases, leaving 9 bases between them. CDR3 amino acids: CASSQDQGGTEAFF. Here the CDR3 DNA reads TGCGCCAGCAGCCAAGACCAAGGGGGCACTGAAGCTTTCTTT.

This chain connects TRBV5-1 to TRBJ1-5, with D unresolved. Trimming took 5 bases from V and 0 from J, leaving 12 bases between them. This CDR3 has 15 residues. The germline CDR1 and CDR2 sequences are SGHRS and YFSETQ. The CDR3 reads CASRYSPYSNQPQHF. CDR3 DNA: TGCGCCAGCAGATACAGCCCATATAGCAATCAGCCCCAGCATTTT.

The V call is TRBV7-2, the J call TRBJ2-2, with TRBD2 matching 7 bases. The J segment lost 5 bases and the V segment lost 3 bases, leaving 3 bases of the junction unmatched. The CDR3 has 14 residues. Per germline, CDR1 SGHTA and CDR2 FQGNSA. The CDR3 reads CASSLAGVTGELFF. In nucleotides, the CDR3 is TGTGCCAGCAGCTTGGCGGGGGTTACCGGGGAGCTGTTTTTT.

This chain joins TRBV6-1 and TRBJ2-7; 7 positions match TRBD1. The CDR3 has 13 amino acids. The germline V gene encodes CDR1 MNHNS and CDR2 SASEGT. V lost 6 bases to trimming and J lost 4 bases; unmatched junction nucleotides: 6. CDR3 amino acids: CASRARDSYEQYF. CDR3 nucleotides: TGTGCCAGCAGAGCTAGGGACAGTTACGAGCAGTACTTC.

The chain joins TRBV7-9 to TRBJ1-3; TRBD1 might be the D (5 bases). Germline-derived CDR1 and CDR2 are SEHNR and FQNEAQ (reference sequence). This CDR3 comprises 15 residues. Trimming took 1 base from V and 0 from J, leaving 7 bases between them. Here the CDR3 reads CASSLGGGSGNTIYF. The CDR3 DNA is TGTGCCAGCAGCTTAGGCGGGGGCTCTGGAAACACCATATATTTT.

The CDR3 DNA is TGTGCCAGCAGTGAAGGGGCCGTTTCCGCAGATACGCAGTATTTT. Its translation: CASSEGAVSADTQYF. The gene calls are TRBV6-1 and TRBJ2-3; no clear D. The V and J ends lost 1 base and 4 bases respectively, with 12 bases between them. The germline gives CDR1 MNHNS, CDR2 SASEGT. This CDR3 spans 15 amino acids.

This CDR3 reads CASSPSPGLAGRETQYF. DNA for the CDR3: TGTGCCAGCTCGCCTTCCCCGGGACTAGCGGGACGTGAGACCCAGTACTTC. The genes are TRBV18 and TRBJ2-5, with 13 bases aligning to TRBD2. V was pared by 6 bases and J by 5 bases, with 12 bases of the junction left unmatched. CDR1 is KGHSH and CDR2 is LQKENI in the germline V gene. This CDR3 spans 17 amino acids.

The gene calls are TRBV7-8 and TRBJ2-2, with D tentatively TRBD1 (5 bases). V dropped 4 bases and J dropped 4 bases, with 13 bases sitting between them. The length of the CDR3 is 15 residues. Looked up from germline, CDR1 is SGHVS and CDR2 is FQNEAQ. CDR3 amino acids: CASSSPGASTGELFF. In nucleotides, the CDR3 is TGTGCCAGCAGCTCCCCTGGGGCGAGCACCGGGGAGCTGTTTTTT.

The chain joins TRBV6-1 to TRBJ1-2; no firm D call. Trimming pared 3 bases from V and 8 bases from J, leaving 19 bases between. This CDR3 comprises 15 residues. Germline V gene data show CDR1 as MNHNS and CDR2 as SASEGT. This chain's CDR3 is CASSDRLPDFSGYTF. CDR3 coding DNA: TGTGCCAGCAGTGATCGATTGCCAGACTTTAGCGGCTACACCTTC.

V usage is TRBV4-3 and J usage is TRBJ1-6, with 10 bases identical to TRBD1. J gave up 7 bases and V 0 bases, and 3 bases lay outside the gene matches. CDR1 and CDR2 (germline): LGHNA, YSLEER. CDR3 size: 16 residues. In DNA form, the CDR3 reads TGCGCCAGCAGCCAAGATGGGGGACAGGGGAATTCACCCCTCCACTTT. Its protein product is CASSQDGGQGNSPLHF.

The gene calls are TRBV27 and TRBJ2-3; TRBD1 might be the D (6 bases). V lost 4 bases and J lost 2, with 19 bases in between. This CDR3 region has 17 residues. Per the germline V gene, CDR1 is MNHEY and CDR2 is SMNVEV (reference sequence). The CDR3 sequence: CASSSLGETGNTDTQYF. In DNA, the CDR3 is TGTGCCAGCAGTTCCCTAGGGGAGACAGGTAACACAGATACGCAGTATTTT.

This clone was found a few times. J is TRBJ2-2 and V is TRBV29-1; D is undetermined. Trimming left V 1 base short and J 7 bases short, with 4 bases between. The CDR3 contains 11 residues. Germline assignment: CDR1 SQVTM and CDR2 ANQGSEA. The CDR3 nucleotides read TGCAGCGTTGAAGTCGGCGGGGAGCTGTTTTTT. It yields the protein CSVEVGGELFF.

The gene calls are TRBV7-2 and TRBJ1-5; tentatively, D is TRBD1 (5 bases). The CDR3 length is 19 residues. Trimming shortened V by 0 bases and J by 0 bases, and 18 bases separated the two germline ends. Germline CDR1 reads SGHTA; CDR2 reads FQGNSA. The CDR3 region is CASSLAPPRGYYSNQPQHF. CDR3 bases: TGTGCCAGCAGCTTAGCCCCCCCACGGGGGTACTATAGCAATCAGCCCCAGCATTTT.

V gene TRBV7-9 combines with J gene TRBJ1-5, with TRBD1 matching 8 bases. The germline V gene has CDR1 SEHNR and CDR2 FQNEAQ (reference sequence). This CDR3 is built from 13 residues. The junction had 7 bases not matched to a gene; V was cut back by 11 bases and J by 4 bases. CDR3 bases: TGTGCCTCTGGGGGACAGGCGAATCAGCCCCAGCATTTT. Residues: CASGGQANQPQHF.

The genes are TRBV19 and TRBJ1-2; weak D call: TRBD1 (5 bases). This CDR3 is 14 amino acids long. The ends were cut back, 5 bases at V and 11 bases at J, with 21 bases in the middle. CDR1 and CDR2 (germline): LNHDA, SQIVND (reference sequence). The CDR3, as DNA: TGTGCCAGTAGTCCTCGGGACTATGGAATGAATTACACCTTC. Protein: CASSPRDYGMNYTF.

This chain uses TRBV19 with TRBJ2-1, with 10 bases matching TRBD1. The CDR3 runs to 15 residues. Germline V gene data show CDR1 as LNHDA and CDR2 as SQIVND (reference sequence). This CDR3 reads CATVTRQGAVDEQFF. In DNA, the CDR3 is TGTGCTACAGTAACTCGACAGGGGGCTGTCGATGAGCAGTTCTTC.

V and J are TRBV5-1 and TRBJ2-5; no firm D call. The CDR3 runs to 14 residues. The V end was cut by 0 bases, the J end by 1 base, with 7 bases between. The V gene's germline CDR1 is SGHRS and CDR2 YFSETQ. DNA for the CDR3: TGCGCCAGCAGCTTGGGCACTATCCAAGAGACCCAGTACTTC. Protein sequence: CASSLGTIQETQYF. Combining the CDR3 with reference TRBV5-1 and TRBJ2-5 gives the whole variable domain KAGVTQTPRYLIKTRGQQVTLSCSPISGHRSVSWYQQTPGQGLQFLFEYFSETQRNKGNFPGRFSGRQFSNSRSEMNVSTLELGDSALYLCASSLGTIQETQYFGPGTRLLVL.